The entry that follows covers one T cell receptor beta chain sequence. Those who participated ranged in age from roughly 18 to 90 years and resided in about two dozen US areas. This record comes from a study of blood T cell repertoires in COVID-19. Study information: PBMCs, B-cell-depleted T cells, or T cells were the source of the cDNA or gDNA that made up the material.

The germline V and J ends were trimmed by 1 base and 3 bases, with 12 bases remaining between them. The germline gives CDR1 MGHRA, CDR2 YSYEKL. The CDR3 is 16 residues long. Sequencing was performed with immunoSEQ multiplex PCR; in TCRdb, only in-frame clones are kept and a portion is missing. The table shows under 200,000 clones, with around four fifths occurring only once. The chain recombines TRBV4-1 with TRBJ1-4; possibly TRBD1 for D (5 bases). The sequence came from a woman between 55 and 75 years old who had recovered from COVID-19. Material for sequencing was PBMCs or T cells enriched from blood (not recorded which). The CDR3 protein is CASSQGPRVPNEKLFF. CDR3 in DNA: TGCGCCAGCAGCCAAGGTCCCAGGGTACCTAATGAAAAACTGTTTTTT.